Below are 31 T cell receptor beta chains sequenced from a single sample in a study of blood T cell repertoires in COVID-19. Assay used: immunoSEQ multiplex PCR; TCRdb lists only in-frame clones, some missing. The data show some 150,000 clones, around 87% seen once. The sample consisted of peripheral blood. Receptors originate from an elderly woman in a cohort sampled during active or convalescent COVID-19.

J is TRBJ1-6 and V is TRBV6-2 or TRBV6-3, with D tentatively TRBD1 (5 bases). V lost 0 bases to trimming and J lost 5 bases, with 20 bases between them. From germline, CDR1 is MNHEY and CDR2 SVGEGT. This CDR3 contains 19 residues. In nucleotides, the CDR3 is TGTGCCAGCAGTTACTCTGCGTTAAGGGGTTTTTTTGATAATTCACCCCTCCACTTT. It translates to CASSYSALRGFFDNSPLHF.

This rearrangement joins TRBV18 to TRBJ1-2; D ambiguous. The CDR3 loop spans 12 amino acids. With 2 bases removed from V and 7 bases from J, the gap between germline ends came to 8 bases. Germline assignment: CDR1 KGHSH and CDR2 LQKENI. This CDR3 reads CASSPTGSGYTF. CDR3 DNA sequence: TGTGCCAGCTCACCAACGGGGAGTGGCTACACCTTC. Complete variable domain (other parts from reference TRBV18 and TRBJ1-2): NAGVMQNPRHLVRRRGQEARLRCSPMKGHSHVYWYRQLPEEGLKFMVYLQKENIIDESGMPKERFSAEFPKEGPSILRIQQVVRGDSAAYFCASSPTGSGYTFGSGTRLTVV.

The gene calls are TRBV19 and TRBJ1-2, with D unclear. The CDR3 is 11 residues long. Trimming took off 5 bases at V and 11 bases at J, with 12 bases between the two ends. Per the germline V gene, CDR1 is LNHDA and CDR2 is SQIVND (reference sequence). In DNA form, the CDR3 reads TGTGCCAGTAGTGGACTGGGGAGTTACACCTTC. It yields the protein CASSGLGSYTF.

J is TRBJ1-1 and V is TRBV7-9; TRBD1 might be the D (6 bases). The CDR3 runs 14 residues. Germline values: CDR1 SEHNR, CDR2 FQNEAQ (reference sequence). V shed 2 bases and J shed 3 bases, with 10 bases lying between them. CDR3 protein: CASSLMAGDTEAFF. CDR3 sequence (DNA): TGTGCCAGCAGCTTAATGGCAGGGGACACTGAAGCTTTCTTT.

Notes on this clone: A junction end diverges from the germline sequence, so it may reflect a read error. The chain combines TRBV12-5 with TRBJ2-1; no clear D. CDR1 LGHNT and CDR2 FRNRAP come from the germline V gene. The CDR3 is 13 residues long. The CDR3: CASALAGDNEQFF. The CDR3, as DNA: TGTGCTAGTGCTTTGGCCGGAGACAATGAGCAGTTCTTC.

J is TRBJ1-6 and V is TRBV4-3, with D possibly being TRBD1 (6 bases). V was shortened by 4 bases and J by 9 bases, with 22 bases between the two germline ends. The CDR3 spans 17 residues. Germline V gene data show CDR1 as LGHNA and CDR2 as YSLEER. The CDR3 DNA follows: TGCGCCAGCAGCCCGTGGCGGGGGGACATAGGGGTTTCACCCCTCCACTTT. As protein: CASSPWRGDIGVSPLHF.

The chain couples TRBV12-3 or TRBV12-4 to TRBJ2-2, with D tentatively TRBD1 (5 bases). CDR3 size: 11 residues. V lost 10 bases, J lost 4 bases, and 7 bases lay in between. CDR3 nucleotide sequence: TGTGCCAATAGGGGCACCGGGGAGCTGTTTTTT. Its protein product is CANRGTGELFF.

The chain has TRBV5-4 and TRBJ2-7; 8 bases align to TRBD1. The CDR3 consists of 13 residues. After removal of 4 bases from V and 5 bases from J, the junction contained 5 bases not matched to a gene. From germline, CDR1 is SGHNT and CDR2 YYREEE (reference sequence). CDR3 sequence reads: CASSRVDRDEQYV. CDR3 sequence (DNA): TGTGCCAGCAGCCGAGTGGACAGGGACGAGCAGTACGTC.

J is TRBJ1-3 and V is TRBV28, with D possibly TRBD1 on 6 matching bases. This CDR3 region has 18 residues. Per germline, CDR1 MDHEN and CDR2 SYDVKM. V lost 8 bases to trimming and J lost 3 bases, with 26 bases between them. The CDR3 DNA reads as TGTGCCAGCGCCCCGGGGGGCCCAGGTGGGGCTGTTGGAAACACCATATATTTT. Amino acid sequence: CASAPGGPGGAVGNTIYF.

The chain links TRBV7-9 to TRBJ1-3, with D hard to call. V was trimmed by 3 bases and J by 4 bases, leaving 4 bases between them. The CDR3 length is 12 residues. The germline CDR1 and CDR2 sequences are SEHNR and FQNEAQ (reference sequence). The CDR3 loop is CASSFGGNTIYF. The DNA for the CDR3 is TGTGCCAGCAGCTTCGGGGGAAACACCATATATTTT.

J is TRBJ1-2 and V is TRBV5-4; D not resolved. V was pared by 3 bases and J by 8 bases, with 11 bases between. The CDR3 contains 12 residues. The germline V gene encodes CDR1 SGHNT and CDR2 YYREEE (reference sequence). The DNA for the CDR3 is TGTGCCAGCAGCTCCGACTCGCGCGGCTACACCTTC. It specifies CASSSDSRGYTF.

CDR3 in DNA: TGCGCCAGCAGTGATTCCTTAGACACTGAAGCTTTCTTT. It yields the protein CASSDSLDTEAFF. The chain joins TRBV10-1 to TRBJ1-1; D remains ambiguous. The CDR3 spans 13 residues. The germline gives CDR1 WNHNN, CDR2 SYGVQD (reference sequence). V was trimmed by 3 bases and J by 3 bases, leaving 8 bases between them.

The chain combines TRBV6-5 with TRBJ1-5, with TRBD1 matching over 7 bases. Germline CDR1 and CDR2: MNHEY and SVGAGI. After removal of 6 bases from V and 4 bases from J, the junction contained 6 bases not matched to a gene. The CDR3 has 14 amino acids. CDR3 bases: TGTGCCAGCAGGGCCGAACAGGGGAATCAGCCCCAGCATTTT. The encoded protein is CASRAEQGNQPQHF.

This chain links TRBV28 with TRBJ1-2; 7 positions agree with TRBD1. V trimming: 5 bases; J trimming: 2 bases; junction bases outside the gene matches: 8. Germline assignment: CDR1 MDHEN and CDR2 SYDVKM. The CDR3 covers 15 residues. CDR3 region: CASSDRDSQNYGYTF. CDR3 in DNA: TGTGCCAGCAGTGACCGGGACAGCCAAAACTATGGCTACACCTTC.

The rearrangement links TRBV6-5 to TRBJ1-3; D may be TRBD1 (5 bases). The CDR3 loop spans 15 amino acids. The V and J ends lost 0 bases and 1 base respectively, with 7 bases between them. Germline CDR1 is MNHEY and CDR2 is SVGAGI. The CDR3 loop is CASSYSSGSGNTIYF. The DNA of the CDR3 is TGTGCCAGCAGTTACTCATCAGGGTCTGGAAACACCATATATTTT.

This clone was seen more than once but under ten times. The chain uses TRBV5-4 and TRBJ1-2; D unresolved. CDR1 is SGHNT, CDR2 YYREEE, per germline (reference sequence). V was cut by 4 bases and J by 6 bases, with 16 bases left in between. The CDR3 totals 14 residues. The DNA of the CDR3 is TGTGCCAGCAGCCCCCGTGGAGGGCCCGATGGCTACACCTTC. The encoded protein is CASSPRGGPDGYTF.

The rearrangement joins TRBV10-3 to TRBJ2-2; D not resolved. The CDR3 length is 12 residues. Germline assignment: CDR1 ENHRY and CDR2 SYGVKD. With 4 bases removed from V and 6 bases from J, the gap between germline ends came to 6 bases. The CDR3: CAISAPSGELFF. The CDR3 DNA is TGTGCCATCAGTGCCCCATCCGGGGAGCTGTTTTTT.

This clone was detected only a few times. The chain recombines TRBV10-3 with TRBJ1-2, with D tentatively TRBD1 (6 bases). The length of the CDR3 is 15 residues. Germline lookup yields CDR1 ENHRY and CDR2 SYGVKD. V was clipped by 0 bases and J by 4 bases, with 12 bases between them. CDR3 coding DNA: TGTGCCATCAGTGAGTCAACGGCCAGGGGCTATGGCTACACCTTC. Translated, it gives CAISESTARGYGYTF.

The chain uses TRBV5-5 and TRBJ2-5, with no clear D. There are 15 residues in the CDR3. From germline, CDR1 is SGHKS and CDR2 YYEKEE (reference sequence). Between the trimmed V and J ends, which lost 4 bases and 4 bases, there was a span of 17 bases. Here the CDR3 reads CASSPSSGIGETQYF. CDR3 DNA: TGTGCCAGCAGCCCCTCGTCGGGTATCGGAGAGACCCAGTACTTC.

V usage is TRBV10-3 and J usage is TRBJ1-3, with TRBD1 matching 7 bases. V lost 6 bases to trimming and J lost 1 base; unmatched junction nucleotides: 3. Germline lookup yields CDR1 ENHRY and CDR2 SYGVKD. The CDR3 covers 14 residues. The CDR3 here is CAIRPTGSGNTIYF. CDR3 DNA: TGTGCCATCAGGCCGACAGGGTCTGGAAACACCATATATTTT.

For this clone: This CDR3 is also generated by other DNA sequences in the sample. The chain has TRBV11-2 and TRBJ2-5; 10 bases line up with TRBD1. V shed 4 bases and J 4 bases; nucleotides not matched to a gene: 0. This CDR3 has 13 amino acids. The germline CDR1 and CDR2 sequences are SGHAT and FQNNGV. This chain's CDR3 is CASSWDRGETQYF. The CDR3 DNA is TGTGCCAGCAGCTGGGACAGGGGAGAGACCCAGTACTTC.

The chain links TRBV19 to TRBJ1-3, with no clear D. The length of the CDR3 is 16 residues. Germline V gene data show CDR1 as LNHDA and CDR2 as SQIVND (reference sequence). V gave up 3 bases and J gave up 0 bases, with 12 bases separating them. The CDR3 DNA reads TGTGCCAGTAGTATTATCTTTGCCGGCTCTGGAAACACCATATATTTT. The encoded protein is CASSIIFAGSGNTIYF. Drawing the rest from reference TRBV19 and TRBJ1-3, the complete variable domain is DGGITQSPKYLFRKEGQNVTLSCEQNLNHDAMYWYRQDPGQGLRLIYYSQIVNDFQKGDIAEGYSVSREKKESFPLTVTSAQKNPTAFYLCASSIIFAGSGNTIYFGEGSWLTVV.

DNA of the CDR3: TGCGCCAGCAGCCAAGATCCCGGGACTAGCGGGAGTTCCCGGGGCACAGATACGCAGTATTTT. This translates into CASSQDPGTSGSSRGTDTQYF. This sequence joins TRBV4-1 and TRBJ2-3; 14 bases fit TRBD2. Losses at the gene ends were 0 bases for V and 1 base for J; bases not matched to a gene: 12. The CDR3 length is 21 residues. The germline V gene encodes CDR1 MGHRA and CDR2 YSYEKL.

This chain links TRBV29-1 with TRBJ1-2; weak D call: TRBD1 (6 bases). CDR1 is SQVTM, CDR2 ANQGSEA, per germline. V shed 0 bases and J shed 4 bases, with 21 bases lying between them. The CDR3 extends over 17 amino acids. CDR3 loop: CSVEDQLYGGGGYGYTF. The DNA of the CDR3 is TGCAGCGTTGAAGATCAGTTATATGGGGGAGGGGGCTATGGCTACACCTTC.

The gene calls are TRBV4-3 and TRBJ1-4; 7 bases map to TRBD1. CDR3 length equals 15 residues. Germline CDR1 and CDR2: LGHNA and YSLEER. Losses at the gene ends were 1 base for V and 8 bases for J; bases not matched to a gene: 7. The CDR3 loop reads CASSQVRGSSEKLFF. In DNA, the CDR3 is TGCGCCAGCAGCCAAGTCAGGGGGTCGTCCGAAAAACTGTTTTTT.

The V gene is TRBV5-5, the J gene TRBJ1-1; the match to TRBD1 covers 8 bases. The CDR3 consists of 15 residues. V dropped 4 bases and J dropped 0; count of bases not matched to a gene: 5. Per the germline V gene, CDR1 is SGHKS and CDR2 is YYEKEE (reference sequence). The DNA of the CDR3 is TGTGCCAGCAGCCCCGGACAGGGTCTGAACACTGAAGCTTTCTTT. It is translated as CASSPGQGLNTEAFF. Filled out from reference TRBV5-5 and TRBJ1-1, the complete variable domain reads DAGVTQSPTHLIKTRGQQVTLRCSPISGHKSVSWYQQVLGQGPQFIFQYYEKEERGRGNFPDRFSARQFPNYSSELNVNALLLGDSALYLCASSPGQGLNTEAFFGQGTRLTVV.

The V gene is TRBV9, the J gene TRBJ1-2; tentative D call: TRBD1 (6 bases). The CDR3 is 13 residues long. The ends were cut back, 2 bases at V and 2 bases at J, with 7 bases in the middle. Germline loops: CDR1 SGDLS, CDR2 YYNGEE. CDR3 nucleotides: TGTGCCAGCAGCGTTGGGGGCAACTATGGCTACACCTTC. Its protein product is CASSVGGNYGYTF.

The chain uses TRBV10-1 and TRBJ1-2; a weak D match, TRBD1 (6 bases). CDR3 length: 13 residues. The V gene lost 0 bases and the J gene lost 7 bases, with 9 bases spanning the gap. Per the germline V gene, CDR1 is WNHNN and CDR2 is SYGVQD (reference sequence). Here the CDR3 reads CASSESGTFGYTF. Here the CDR3 DNA reads TGCGCCAGCAGTGAGTCAGGGACATTTGGCTACACCTTC.

CDR3 nucleotide sequence: TGTGCCAGCAGCCGGACTAGCCTGTACGAGCAGTACTTC. It specifies CASSRTSLYEQYF. The chain carries TRBV11-3 and TRBJ2-7, with 8 bases matching TRBD2. This CDR3 has 13 amino acids. After removal of 5 bases from V and 4 bases from J, the junction contained 4 bases not matched to a gene. CDR1 SGHNT and CDR2 YENEEA come from the germline V gene.

A few counts support this clone. This sequence joins TRBV10-3 and TRBJ2-7; D not certain. With 2 bases removed from V and 1 base from J, the gap between germline ends came to 9 bases. CDR1 and CDR2 from the germline V gene are ENHRY and SYGVKD. The CDR3 consists of 14 residues. The CDR3 DNA is TGTGCCATCAGTGAGGTCGACGGGTCCTACGAGCAGTACGTC. Encoded protein: CAISEVDGSYEQYV.

The rearrangement links TRBV7-2 to TRBJ1-1; D remains unclear. Germline CDR1 reads SGHTA; CDR2 reads FQGNSA. V was clipped by 6 bases and J by 6 bases, with 14 bases between them. The CDR3 length is 13 residues. This CDR3 reads CASRPDIIPEAFF. The CDR3, as DNA: TGTGCCAGCAGACCCGACATCATCCCTGAAGCTTTCTTT.